A selection of T cell receptor beta chains follows, all from one sample in a study of shared clonotypes between healthy human individuals. Profiling relied on immunoSEQ multiplex PCR, and the TCRdb table lists in-frame clones only, not all of them. The sample includes 450,000 to 500,000 clones, more than 65% of them seen just once. Sequencing was performed on PBMCs. Receptor source: a woman between 40 and 50 years old in good health. Some clones in this sample may be carry-over from other donors' samples. The CDR3 runs from the conserved cysteine through the conserved F or W. Fields, in order: D gene, J gene, clone size, V gene, CDR3 DNA, CDR3 protein. A D gene is named only where the DNA matches it firmly. The size of a clone is reported for some rows only, either as once, few or many, or as a class for expanded clones.

TRBD1 TRBJ1-6 . TRBV5-6 TGTGCCAGCACAGGGACAGGGGTAGTTAATTCACCCCTCCACTTT CASTGTGVVNSPLHF
TRBD1 TRBJ2-2 . TRBV7-2 TGTGCCAGCAGCAAGGACAGGACGAACACCGGGGAGCTGTTTTTT CASSKDRTNTGELFF
. TRBJ1-2 . TRBV30 TGTGCCTGGAGTGTCTGGCAGGGGCTGGTTGGCTACACCTTC CAWSVWQGLVGYTF
. TRBJ1-1 . TRBV5-1 TGCGCCAGCAGCTTGGATCGCAGTGTCACTGAAGCTTTCTTT CASSLDRSVTEAFF
. TRBJ2-5 . TRBV15 TGTGCCACCAGCAGAGATCCGGCTCCCCAAGAGACCCAGTACTTC CATSRDPAPQETQYF
. TRBJ2-1 . TRBV21-1 TGTGCCAGCAGCTTAGTTCCAGAGGCCTACAATGAGCAGTTCTTC CASSLVPEAYNEQFF
. TRBJ2-7 . TRBV5-4 TGTGCCAGCAGCCCCCAGGGTTCGCGAGAGCAGTACTTC CASSPQGSREQYF
TRBD2 TRBJ2-1 . TRBV11-1 TGTGCCAGCAGCTTACCAGGACTAGCGGGAGGCAATGAGCAGTTCTTC CASSLPGLAGGNEQFF
. TRBJ2-3 . TRBV4-1 TGCGCCAGCAGCCGGGGGGACAGTGCGGATACACAGTATTTT CASSRGDSADTQYF
TRBD1 TRBJ1-4 . TRBV27 TGTGCCAGCAGTTCCGGCAGGGGGCGGGTGGATAAACTGTTTTTT CASSSGRGRVDKLFF
TRBD1 TRBJ2-7 few TRBV9 TGTGCCAGCAGCGGGCCACAGGGGGCGCGGGACGAGCAGTACTTC CASSGPQGARDEQYF
. TRBJ1-3 . TRBV19 TGTGCCAGTAGTCCGATGACAGGAAGATCCTCTGGAAACACCATATATTTT CASSPMTGRSSGNTIYF
. TRBJ1-6 few TRBV27 TGTGCCAGCAGTTTATCGACCCCGACAGGCAGGAATTCACCCCTCCACTTT CASSLSTPTGRNSPLHF
TRBD1 TRBJ2-1 . TRBV5-4 TGTGCCAGCAGCTTGGGGGGACAGGGCGGTGAGCAGTTCTTC CASSLGGQGGEQFF
. TRBJ2-5 . TRBV12-5 TGTGCTAGTGGTTTGTCTTGGGAGACCCAGTACTTC CASGLSWETQYF
. TRBJ2-5 . TRBV28 TGTGCCAGCAGCCCGCGGGCGAGAGGGGCCCAGTACTTC CASSPRARGAQYF
. TRBJ2-3 few TRBV9 TGTGCCAGCAGCCCCTTTGAAGGTGGTAGCACAGATACGCAGTATTTT CASSPFEGGSTDTQYF
TRBD1 TRBJ1-2 . TRBV11-2 TGTGCCAGCAGCCTGGGGACAGGGATTAACTATGGCTACACCTTC CASSLGTGINYGYTF
TRBD2 TRBJ2-3 . TRBV14 TGTGCCAGCAGCCAAGAGATCCCCCCGGGACTAGCGGGGATTGCTAGCACAGATACGCAGTATTTT CASSQEIPPGLAGIASTDTQYF
. TRBJ1-5 . TRBV28 TGTGCCAGCAGTTCGCCGCCTGGGCAGGGGCGCAATCAGCCCCAGCATTTT CASSSPPGQGRNQPQHF
TRBD1 TRBJ1-1 many TRBV7-8 TGTGCCAGCAGCCCCCTCGACAGGGGGACCACTGAAGCTTTCTTT CASSPLDRGTTEAFF
. TRBJ1-5 . TRBV7-3 TGTGCCAGCAGCTTGAGAGGGGATCAGCCCCAGCATTTT CASSLRGDQPQHF
. TRBJ1-2 . TRBV28 TGTGCCAGCAGTCCCGGCGGGCCGGCGAGCAGTGGCTACACCTTC CASSPGGPASSGYTF
. TRBJ2-3 once TRBV27 TGTGCCAGCAGTTTCCGAACGCTCACAGATACGCAGTATTTT CASSFRTLTDTQYF
TRBD1 TRBJ1-5 . TRBV7-9 TGTGCCAGCAGCAGCACAGGGGGAGGGTTGGGCCAGCCCCAGCATTTT CASSSTGGGLGQPQHF
. TRBJ2-7 . TRBV5-4 TGTGCCAGCAGCTTGCAATCAGGTTCCCACGAGCAGTACTTC CASSLQSGSHEQYF
TRBD2 TRBJ2-7 few TRBV7-9 TGTGCCAGCAGCCCCGGACTAGAACGTGGAGGCGAGCAGTACTTC CASSPGLERGGEQYF
. TRBJ2-3 . TRBV4-1 TGCGCCAGCAGCCAGCTAGGCGGCCGCACAGATACGCAGTATTTT CASSQLGGRTDTQYF
TRBD1 TRBJ2-7 . TRBV7-6 TGTGCCAGCAGCCTCGGACAGGGCGGCTCCTACGAGCAGTACTTC CASSLGQGGSYEQYF
TRBD2 TRBJ2-5 . TRBV4-1 TGCGCCAGCAGCTTCAGGACTAGTCAAGAGACCCAGTACTTC CASSFRTSQETQYF
. TRBJ2-5 . TRBV28 TGTGCCAGCAGACAGGGCCATACCCAGTACTTC CASRQGHTQYF
. TRBJ2-2 . TRBV19 TGTGCCAGTAGTAATAGGGGGACCCCGTACACCGGGGAGCTGTTTTTT CASSNRGTPYTGELFF
TRBD1 TRBJ1-2 . TRBV6-1 TGTGCCAGCAGTGACCGGGACAGGGGGCTCGTTTGGGGCTACACCTTC CASSDRDRGLVWGYTF
. TRBJ2-2 few TRBV6-5 TGTGCCAGCAGTTACGTGCGGGATGCGAACACCGGGGAGCTGTTTTTT CASSYVRDANTGELFF
. TRBJ2-7 . TRBV6-5 TGTGCCAGCAGTTACTACCGCTCCTACGAGCAGTACTTC CASSYYRSYEQYF
TRBD2 TRBJ2-1 . TRBV10-3 TGTGCCATCAGTGAATGGTCAGGGCTTGGGCTAGCGGGCCGGAATGAGCAGTTCTTC CAISEWSGLGLAGRNEQFF
. TRBJ2-1 . TRBV21-1 TGTGCCAGCAGCCGACCGGTCGGGAGCTCCTACAATGAGCAGTTCTTC CASSRPVGSSYNEQFF
. TRBJ2-7 . TRBV1 TGCACCAGCGGGTTTCGGGTAGCGGGAGTATGTGCCTACGAGCAGTACTTC CTSGFRVAGVCAYEQYF
. TRBJ1-2 . TRBV30 TGTGCCTGGAGTGTGGAGTCTAACTATGGCTACACCTTC CAWSVESNYGYTF
. TRBJ2-1 . TRBV21-1 TGTGCCAGAAGGGGACAGGGGACGTACAATGAGCAGTTCTTC CARRGQGTYNEQFF
TRBD1 TRBJ1-2 . TRBV6-5 TGTGCCAGCAGGCGACCCGACAGGGACTATGGCTACACCTTC CASRRPDRDYGYTF
TRBD1 TRBJ1-6 . TRBV7-3 TGTGCCAGCAGCTCCCAAGGGGCCGGGACAGGGGGCTCCTATAATTCACCCCTCCACTTT CASSSQGAGTGGSYNSPLHF
TRBD2 TRBJ2-7 . TRBV28 TGTGCCAGCAGTTTCTTAAGACTAGCGGGAGTGGAGCAGTACTTC CASSFLRLAGVEQYF
. TRBJ2-3 once TRBV29-1 TGCAGCGGTATCAGGAGCACAGATACGCAGTATTTT CSGIRSTDTQYF
TRBD2 TRBJ2-7 . TRBV29-1 TGCAGCGTTTTGGGGACTAGCGGAGCGACCTACGAGCAGTACTTC CSVLGTSGATYEQYF